This entry concerns a single T cell receptor beta chain. This entry is derived from a study of cytomegalovirus exposure and HLA in healthy donors. This PCR relied on a set of 60 Vbeta primers and 13 Jbeta primers. Sequencing was performed with immunoSEQ multiplex PCR; in TCRdb, only in-frame clones are kept and a portion is missing. Among tens of thousands of clones, roughly 78% were seen once, and the ten largest hold roughly 4.5%. CDR1 and CDR2 (germline): SNHLY, FYNNEI. Trimming took 3 bases from V and 7 from J, leaving 13 bases between them. CDR3 length: 13 amino acids. This TCR came from a woman in her thirties or forties in good health and CMV-seropositive. The source material was PBMCs. The rearrangement joins TRBV2 to TRBJ2-7; a possible D gene is TRBD1 (6 bases). The CDR3 here is CASSESGVGEQYF. DNA of the CDR3: TGTGCCAGCAGTGAGTCAGGGGTGGGTGAGCAGTACTTC.